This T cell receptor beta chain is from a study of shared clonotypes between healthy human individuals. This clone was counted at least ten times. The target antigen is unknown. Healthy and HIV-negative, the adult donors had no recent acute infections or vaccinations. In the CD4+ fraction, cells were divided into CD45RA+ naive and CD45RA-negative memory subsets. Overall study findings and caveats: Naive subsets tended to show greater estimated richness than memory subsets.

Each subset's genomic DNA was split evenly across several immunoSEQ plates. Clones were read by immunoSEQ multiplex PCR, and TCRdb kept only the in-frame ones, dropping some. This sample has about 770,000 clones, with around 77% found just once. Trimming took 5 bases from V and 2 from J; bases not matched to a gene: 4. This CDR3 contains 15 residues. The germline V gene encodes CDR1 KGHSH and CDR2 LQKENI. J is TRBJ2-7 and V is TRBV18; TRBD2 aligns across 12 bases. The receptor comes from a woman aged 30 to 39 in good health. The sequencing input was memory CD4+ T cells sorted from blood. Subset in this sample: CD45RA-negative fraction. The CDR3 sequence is CASSDSSGRAYEQYF. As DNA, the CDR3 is TGTGCCAGCTCAGACTCTAGCGGGAGGGCCTACGAGCAGTACTTC.